This T cell receptor (beta chain) was observed in a study of cytomegalovirus exposure and HLA in healthy donors. PCR used 60 Vbeta primers and 13 Jbeta primers. Method: immunoSEQ multiplex PCR; TCRdb's copy keeps in-frame clones and lacks some. The sample records approximately 150,000 clones, around 85% being singletons. Germline values: CDR1 SGHTA, CDR2 FQGNSA. Trimming took 1 base from V and 4 from J, leaving 17 bases between them. CDR3 length: 16 amino acids. Input material: PBMCs. The sequence was collected from a man aged 35-49 years in good health and CMV-seronegative. This sequence joins TRBV7-2 and TRBJ2-7; maybe TRBD2 (6 bases). CDR3 nucleotide sequence: TGTGCCAGCAGCTTAGATTCGACCGGGAGACTATACGAGCAGTACTTC. Amino acids: CASSLDSTGRLYEQYF.